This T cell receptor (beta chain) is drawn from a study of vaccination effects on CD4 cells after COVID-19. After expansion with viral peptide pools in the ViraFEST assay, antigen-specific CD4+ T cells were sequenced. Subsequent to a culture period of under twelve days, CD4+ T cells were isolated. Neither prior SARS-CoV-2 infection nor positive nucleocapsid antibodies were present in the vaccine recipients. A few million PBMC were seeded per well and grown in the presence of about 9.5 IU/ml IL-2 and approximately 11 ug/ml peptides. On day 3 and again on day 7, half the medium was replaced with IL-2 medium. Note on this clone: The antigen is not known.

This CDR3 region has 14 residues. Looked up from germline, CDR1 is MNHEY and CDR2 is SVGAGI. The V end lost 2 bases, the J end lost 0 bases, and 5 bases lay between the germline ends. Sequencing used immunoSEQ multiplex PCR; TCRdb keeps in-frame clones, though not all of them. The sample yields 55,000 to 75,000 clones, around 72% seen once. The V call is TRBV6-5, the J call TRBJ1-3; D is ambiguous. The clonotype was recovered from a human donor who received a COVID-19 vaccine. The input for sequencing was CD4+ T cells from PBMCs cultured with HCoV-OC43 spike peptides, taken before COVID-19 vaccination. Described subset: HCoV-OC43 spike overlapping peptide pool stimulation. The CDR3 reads CASSYADSGNTIYF. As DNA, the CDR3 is TGTGCCAGCAGTTACGCGGACTCTGGAAACACCATATATTTT.